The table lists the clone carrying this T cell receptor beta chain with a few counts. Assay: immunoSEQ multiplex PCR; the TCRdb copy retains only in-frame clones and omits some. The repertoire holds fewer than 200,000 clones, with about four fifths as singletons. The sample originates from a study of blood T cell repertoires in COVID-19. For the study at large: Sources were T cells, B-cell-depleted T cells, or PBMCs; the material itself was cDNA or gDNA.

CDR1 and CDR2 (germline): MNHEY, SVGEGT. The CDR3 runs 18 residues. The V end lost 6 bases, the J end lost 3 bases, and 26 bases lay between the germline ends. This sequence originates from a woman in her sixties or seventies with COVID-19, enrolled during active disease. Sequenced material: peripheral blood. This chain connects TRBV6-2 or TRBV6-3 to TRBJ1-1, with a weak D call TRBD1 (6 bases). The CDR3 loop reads CASSNNPRQVGYDTEAFF. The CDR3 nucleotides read TGTGCCAGCAGCAATAACCCGCGACAGGTAGGCTACGACACTGAAGCTTTCTTT.